This entry lists 27 T cell receptor beta chains sequenced from one sample in a study of response to subunit inactivated influenza vaccine. TCRdb ran MiXCR on the RT-PCR reads and lists one entry per CDR3 protein. The sample carries about 800,000 distinct CDR3 sequences, about 20% recorded once. Material: PBMCs from blood, obtained 5 days after vaccination. These TCRs come from a man in his fifties who received an inactivated influenza vaccine.

The chain uses TRBV28 and TRBJ1-2; tentative D call: TRBD1 (6 bases). This CDR3 spans 13 amino acids. V lost 8 bases and J 4 bases, leaving 14 bases between the germline ends. CDR1 and CDR2 from the germline V gene are MDHEN and SYDVKM. CDR3 sequence: CASHEGVGYGYTF. DNA of the CDR3: TGTGCCAGCCATGAGGGGGTGGGCTATGGCTACACCTTC.

The chain couples TRBV18 to TRBJ2-7, with D perhaps TRBD1 or TRBD2 (5 bases each). The V end lost 4 bases, the J end lost 7 bases, and 14 bases lay between the germline ends. The CDR3 spans 13 residues. The V gene's germline CDR1 is KGHSH and CDR2 LQKENI. CDR3 sequence (DNA): TGTGCCAGCTCACAAAAGACTGGGACGGAGCAGTACTTC. This sequence encodes CASSQKTGTEQYF.

The rearrangement links TRBV29-1 to TRBJ2-7; D assignment may be TRBD1 or TRBD2 (5 bases each). The V end was cut by 3 bases, the J end by 6 bases, with 18 bases between. CDR1 is SQVTM and CDR2 is ANQGSEA in the germline V gene. The CDR3 sequence is 14 residues long. CDR3 residues: CSVEGTAHPSEQYF. The CDR3 nucleotides read TGCAGCGTTGAGGGGACGGCCCATCCTTCCGAGCAGTACTTC.

This clonotype turned up a few times. CDR3 DNA: TGTGCCAGCATGGGGGTTCGGGCGTCCTACGAGCAGTACTTC. It is translated as CASMGVRASYEQYF. The V and J genes are TRBV27 and TRBJ2-7; D may be TRBD1 or TRBD2 (5 bases each). The CDR3 is made up of 14 amino acids. Trimming cost V 7 bases and J 1 base, with 14 bases left between them. CDR1 and CDR2 (germline): MNHEY, SMNVEV (reference sequence).

The table lists this clonotype with a few counts. The V and J genes are TRBV27 and TRBJ2-1, with unresolved D. The CDR3 is 14 amino acids. V lost 3 bases and J 4 bases, leaving 10 bases between the germline ends. Germline-derived CDR1 and CDR2 are MNHEY and SMNVEV (reference sequence). For the CDR3, the DNA is TGTGCCAGCAGTTTTGGGCCGAATTACAATGAGCAGTTCTTC. Amino acid sequence: CASSFGPNYNEQFF.

This clonotype was seen repeatedly, ten times or more. The chain uses TRBV12-3 or TRBV12-4 and TRBJ2-1, with a tentative D call TRBD1 (6 bases). With 6 bases removed from V and 7 bases from J, the gap between germline ends came to 13 bases. There are 13 residues in the CDR3. CDR3 nucleotides: TGTGCCAGCAGCTTGGGCAGGGGAAATGAGCAGTTCTTC. This sequence encodes CASSLGRGNEQFF.

This clonotype was counted only a few times. The chain joins TRBV19 to TRBJ2-1; either TRBD1 or TRBD2 may fit D (6 bases each). The germline CDR1 and CDR2 sequences are LNHDA and SQIVND (reference sequence). The CDR3 is 16 residues long. V was clipped by 2 bases and J by 4 bases, with 15 bases between them. CDR3 nucleotide sequence: TGTGCCAGTAGTATAAGGGGGGCGCACATTTACAATGAGCAGTTCTTC. Translating it yields CASSIRGAHIYNEQFF.

V gene TRBV5-1 combines with J gene TRBJ2-1, with TRBD2 matching 9 bases. The CDR3 totals 14 residues. CDR1 and CDR2 (germline): SGHRS, YFSETQ. J lost 9 bases, V lost 3 bases, and 7 bases had no gene match. This CDR3 is CASSSGTSSAEQFF. The CDR3 bases are TGCGCCAGCAGCTCCGGGACTAGCTCGGCTGAGCAGTTCTTC.

This clonotype has only a few counts. The gene calls are TRBV5-1 and TRBJ2-5, with TRBD2 matching 7 bases. CDR3 length equals 13 residues. J was trimmed by 5 bases and V by 7 bases; bases with no gene match: 8. Germline CDR1 and CDR2: SGHRS and YFSETQ. The chain's CDR3 is CASAVRGGETQYF. CDR3 sequence (DNA): TGCGCCAGCGCCGTCCGGGGAGGGGAGACCCAGTACTTC.

The chain is built from TRBV24-1 and TRBJ2-1, with 7 bases aligning to TRBD1. The CDR3 totals 16 residues. Trimming at V came to 5 bases and at J to 3 bases, leaving 9 bases not matched to a gene. CDR1 KGHDR and CDR2 SFDVKD come from the germline V gene. Here the CDR3 reads CATSGHARDSYNEQFF. The DNA for the CDR3 is TGTGCCACCAGTGGCCATGCCCGGGACAGCTACAATGAGCAGTTCTTC.

The chain employs TRBV9 and TRBJ1-4; weak D call: TRBD1 (6 bases). The CDR3 has 15 amino acids. Trimming pared 4 bases from V and 7 bases from J, leaving 17 bases between. Germline V gives CDR1 SGDLS, CDR2 YYNGEE. The CDR3 loop reads CASSQSGGAGEKLFF. In nucleotides, the CDR3 is TGTGCCAGCAGCCAGTCGGGGGGGGCTGGTGAAAAACTGTTTTTT.

The rearrangement links TRBV3-1 to TRBJ2-5; TRBD2 agrees at 9 bases. Germline trimming cut 4 bases from V and 5 bases from J; bases unmatched to any gene: 8. The CDR3 covers 15 residues. CDR1 is LGHDT, CDR2 YNNKEL, per germline (reference sequence). CDR3 nucleotide sequence: TGTGCCAGCAGCCCATCCGGGACTAGCAGGGAGACCCAGTACTTC. This sequence encodes CASSPSGTSRETQYF.

The genes are TRBV7-8 and TRBJ2-1, with 13 bases fitting TRBD2. The germline gives CDR1 SGHVS, CDR2 FQNEAQ. Trimming cost V 5 bases and J 7 bases; bases outside gene matches: 5. This CDR3 comprises 15 residues. In DNA, the CDR3 is TGTGCCAGCAGCCGAGGGACTAGCGGGGAAAATGAGCAGTTCTTC. It codes for CASSRGTSGENEQFF.

V is TRBV10-3 and J is TRBJ2-7, with a weak D call TRBD1 (6 bases). This CDR3 contains 17 residues. Trimming cost V 5 bases and J 0 bases, with 20 bases left between them. Per germline, CDR1 ENHRY and CDR2 SYGVKD. CDR3 sequence reads: CAISNQLGQRYSYEQYF. The CDR3 DNA reads as TGTGCCATCAGTAACCAGCTAGGACAGAGATACTCCTACGAGCAGTACTTC.

The CDR3 reads CASSYTANQPQHF. DNA of the CDR3: TGTGCCAGCAGTTACACAGCAAATCAGCCCCAGCATTTT. J is TRBJ1-5 and V is TRBV6-2 or TRBV6-3; D call uncertain. Trimming took off 2 bases at V and 4 bases at J, with 6 bases between the two ends. The CDR3 is 13 amino acids. Germline V gene lookup returns CDR1 MNHEY and CDR2 SVGEGT.

This clonotype was detected only a few times. DNA of the CDR3: TGTGCCAGCAGCTTAGAGCCGGCCGGAGGGGCCAACGTCCTGACTTTC. Its translation: CASSLEPAGGANVLTF. V gene TRBV11-2 combines with J gene TRBJ2-6, with D unclear. Looked up from germline, CDR1 is SGHAT and CDR2 is FQNNGV. The CDR3 is made up of 16 amino acids. V dropped 0 bases and J dropped 4 bases, with 10 bases sitting between them.

A single count supports this clonotype. The chain joins TRBV3-1 to TRBJ2-3; D uncertain. The germline CDR1 and CDR2 sequences are LGHDT and YNNKEL (reference sequence). This CDR3 is 11 amino acids long. V was clipped by 3 bases and J by 10 bases, with 8 bases between them. As DNA, the CDR3 is TGTGCCAGCAGCCACTCCCAGGCGCAGTATTTT. This gives the protein CASSHSQAQYF.

The chain uses TRBV4-3 and TRBJ2-1; possibly TRBD1 for D (6 bases). Germline V gene sequence: CDR1 LGHNA, CDR2 YSLEER. V gave up 4 bases and J gave up 0 bases, with 19 bases separating them. The length of the CDR3 is 18 residues. The CDR3, as DNA: TGCGCCAGCAGCCGAGCCGACACAGGGTCTGGCTCCTACAATGAGCAGTTCTTC. Translated, it gives CASSRADTGSGSYNEQFF.

The J gene is TRBJ2-7, the V gene TRBV20-1; 7 positions agree with TRBD2. V lost 0 bases and J lost 2; bases outside the gene matches: 7. The CDR3 extends over 15 amino acids. CDR1 is DFQATT and CDR2 is SNEGSKA in the germline V gene (reference sequence). DNA of the CDR3: TGCAGTGCTAGAGATGTGGCGGGGGTCACCTACGAGCAGTACTTC. Amino acid sequence: CSARDVAGVTYEQYF.

This clonotype was found a few times. The chain has TRBV20-1 and TRBJ2-1; D gene uncertain. Germline V CDR1 and CDR2: DFQATT, SNEGSKA (reference sequence). Trimming removed 7 bases at V and 4 bases at J, with 11 bases between. The CDR3 consists of 12 residues. CDR3 protein: CSGATLYNEQFF. In DNA, the CDR3 is TGCAGTGGGGCTACATTATACAATGAGCAGTTCTTC.

J is TRBJ1-3 and V is TRBV5-1; 7 bases agree with TRBD1. CDR1 is SGHRS, CDR2 YFSETQ, per germline. This CDR3 comprises 15 residues. The V segment lost 0 bases and the J segment 6 bases; nucleotides outside the gene matches: 6. The CDR3 is CASSLEGRGINTIYF. As DNA, the CDR3 is TGCGCCAGCAGCTTGGAGGGCAGGGGGATAAACACCATATATTTT. Combining the CDR3 with reference TRBV5-1 and TRBJ1-3 gives the whole variable domain KAGVTQTPRYLIKTRGQQVTLSCSPISGHRSVSWYQQTPGQGLQFLFEYFSETQRNKGNFPGRFSGRQFSNSRSEMNVSTLELGDSALYLCASSLEGRGINTIYFGEGSWLTVV.

This clonotype appeared a few times. J is TRBJ1-3 and V is TRBV9, with 9 nucleotides matching TRBD1. This CDR3 comprises 14 residues. V gave up 4 bases and J gave up 6 bases; unmatched junction bases: 5. CDR1 and CDR2 from the germline V gene are SGDLS and YYNGEE. For the CDR3, the DNA is TGTGCCAGCAGCTTTGGGGACAGGGAAAACACCATATATTTT. It translates to CASSFGDRENTIYF.

The chain couples TRBV7-2 to TRBJ1-3; D possibly corresponds to TRBD1 (6 bases). This CDR3 has 12 amino acids. Germline-derived CDR1 and CDR2 are SGHTA and FQGNSA. Deletions cut 7 bases from V and 7 bases from J, with 11 bases between. CDR3 residues: CASTQGLNTIYF. In DNA, the CDR3 is TGTGCCAGCACACAGGGTTTGAACACCATATATTTT.

A single count supports this clonotype. The CDR3 sequence: CASSGMAKNIQYF. The CDR3 DNA reads TGTGCCAGCAGTGGGATGGCCAAAAACATTCAGTACTTC. The gene calls are TRBV25-1 and TRBJ2-4; D remains ambiguous. Germline V gene lookup returns CDR1 MGHDK and CDR2 SYGVNS. The CDR3 consists of 13 residues. V was trimmed by 4 bases and J by 1 base, leaving 5 bases between them.

V and J are TRBV20-1 and TRBJ2-3, with 16 bases fitting TRBD2. CDR1 is DFQATT, CDR2 SNEGSKA, per germline (reference sequence). The CDR3 extends over 16 amino acids. Germline trimming cut 6 bases from V and 1 base from J; bases unmatched to any gene: 4. In DNA form, the CDR3 reads TGCAGTGCCGTTGGGACTAGCGGGAGGGGCACAGATACGCAGTATTTT. This encodes CSAVGTSGRGTDTQYF.

The chain recombines TRBV6-5 with TRBJ2-1, with TRBD2 identical over 9 bases. Germline V lookup: CDR1 MNHEY, CDR2 SVGAGI. Germline trimming cut 2 bases from V and 6 bases from J; bases unmatched to any gene: 8. The CDR3 extends over 16 amino acids. The CDR3 region has the DNA TGTGCCAGCAGTTACAGTCCTAGCGGGACCACCAATGAGCAGTTCTTC. It translates to CASSYSPSGTTNEQFF.

CDR3 protein: CASSRGADYQETQYF. The CDR3 nucleotides are TGTGCCAGCAGCCGCGGGGCCGATTACCAAGAGACCCAGTACTTC. J is TRBJ2-5 and V is TRBV5-6; TRBD2 is a possible D gene (6 bases). The V gene lost 4 bases and the J gene lost 0 bases, with 13 bases spanning the gap. Germline V lookup: CDR1 SGHDT, CDR2 YYEEEE. This CDR3 has 15 residues.